This T cell receptor (beta chain) derives from a study of human T cells and chemical hapten exposure. Study background: Diphenylcyclopropenone doses were given weekly to the scalps of patients across the approximately 25-week study.

Regarding time point: pre-sensitization, week 0. Treatment specified: therapeutic diphenylcyclopropenone sensitization with weekly scalp DPC. Total RNA was extracted from unfractionated whole blood. Trimming cost V 2 bases and J 0 bases, with 11 bases left between them. This CDR3 comprises 15 residues. Germline-derived CDR1 and CDR2 are SGDLS and YYNGEE. From the RACE reads, TCRdb called clonotypes with MiXCR, one entry per CDR3 protein. Here the sample spans about 50,000 distinct CDR3 sequences, about 9.6% being singletons. Sample: whole blood, taken in connection with sensitization to the hapten diphenylcyclopropenone (DPC). The V call is TRBV9, the J call TRBJ2-5; D not certain. This clonotype originated in a woman aged 30 to 39 with alopecia areata. Some clones in this sample may be carry-over from other donors' samples. The CDR3 is CASSVGWAYQETQYF. In DNA form, the CDR3 reads TGTGCCAGCAGCGTTGGGTGGGCGTACCAAGAGACCCAGTACTTC.